This TCR beta chain appears in the sequencing data of a study of shared clonotypes between healthy human individuals. Study-level results: It was observed that about 5% of naive CD4 clonotypes were shared across a handful of donors. Collection of samples was limited to blood; tissue repertoires likely differ.

This clone has a single count. The antigen is not known. An approximately 220 ng quantity of DNA, about 30,000 T cell genomes, went into the sorted-subset replicate PCRs. The table came from immunoSEQ multiplex PCR; TCRdb's copy has only in-frame clones and leaves some out. The sample carries 2 million to 2.5 million clones, approximately 93% recorded once. Germline-derived CDR1 and CDR2 are MNHEY and SMNVEV (reference sequence). The CDR3 loop spans 15 amino acids. V shed 5 bases and J shed 5 bases, with 16 bases lying between them. The sequence was obtained from a man between 18 and 35 years old in good health. Some clones in this sample may be carry-over from other donors' samples. The chain couples TRBV27 to TRBJ2-1; tentatively, D is TRBD1 (6 bases). Sequencing was done on a sample of naive CD4+ T cells from PBMCs. Documented subset: CD45RA+ positively selected. The CDR3 nucleotides are TGTGCCAGCAGTAAACAGGGAGTTCCCGACAATGAGCAGTTCTTC. Protein: CASSKQGVPDNEQFF.